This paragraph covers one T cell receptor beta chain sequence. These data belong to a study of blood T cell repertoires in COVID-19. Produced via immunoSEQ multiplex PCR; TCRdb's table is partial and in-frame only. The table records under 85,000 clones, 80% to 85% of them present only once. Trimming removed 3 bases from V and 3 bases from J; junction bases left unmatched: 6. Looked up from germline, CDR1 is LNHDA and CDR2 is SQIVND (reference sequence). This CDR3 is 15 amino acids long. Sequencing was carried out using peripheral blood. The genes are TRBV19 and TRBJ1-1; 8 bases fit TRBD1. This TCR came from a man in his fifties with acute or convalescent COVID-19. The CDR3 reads CASSISDRGDTEAFF. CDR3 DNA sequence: TGTGCCAGTAGTATTTCCGACAGGGGAGACACTGAAGCTTTCTTT.